These T cell receptor beta chains were read from a single sample in a study of T-cell reconstitution after alpha-beta-depleted transplantation in children. TCRdb redid the calling of the PCR reads with MiXCR, one entry per CDR3 protein. The sample has around 22,000 distinct CDR3 sequences, under 13% seen once; the top ten hold around 23%. The specimen comprised PBMCs from the stem cell graft donor, sampled from the stem cell graft. All receptors derive from a human donor who donated a stem cell graft to a child with chronic granulomatous disease. Each CDR3 is given with its conserved first and last residue. A D gene is named only where the DNA matches it firmly.

V: TRBV11-1; J: TRBJ1-2; D: .; CDR3: CASSAAQGGYTF
V: TRBV7-6; J: TRBJ2-5; D: .; CDR3: CASSFRRGGETQYF
V: TRBV12-3/TRBV12-4; J: TRBJ2-3; D: TRBD2; CDR3: CASSQGTSGGTDTQYF
V: TRBV7-8; J: TRBJ2-7; D: TRBD1; CDR3: CASSQRQGGKNEQYF
V: TRBV10-2; J: TRBJ1-4; D: TRBD1; CDR3: CASSGVTGDEKLFF
V: TRBV12-3/TRBV12-4; J: TRBJ2-1; D: .; CDR3: CASSPSGGPYNEQFF
V: TRBV20-1; J: TRBJ1-5; D: .; CDR3: CSAHHIAQPQHF
V: TRBV2; J: TRBJ2-2; D: .; CDR3: CASSDYTGEAGELFF
V: TRBV12-3/TRBV12-4; J: TRBJ1-3; D: .; CDR3: CASRDQGWPSSGNTIYF
V: TRBV20-1; J: TRBJ2-7; D: .; CDR3: CSARGSSYEQYF
V: TRBV10-3; J: TRBJ2-4; D: .; CDR3: CAISDETALSIQYF
V: TRBV12-3/TRBV12-4; J: TRBJ1-5; D: .; CDR3: CASSLRTENSNQPQHF
V: TRBV5-1; J: TRBJ2-3; D: .; CDR3: CASSLSVAITDTQYF
V: TRBV9; J: TRBJ1-5; D: .; CDR3: CASSPRDGTQPQHF
V: TRBV15; J: TRBJ2-7; D: .; CDR3: CATSRDRVSWRYGKYEQYF
V: TRBV7-9; J: TRBJ2-3; D: TRBD1; CDR3: CATTGGADTQYF
V: TRBV28; J: TRBJ1-6; D: .; CDR3: CASSPAGDLGNSPLHF
V: TRBV10-2; J: TRBJ1-2; D: TRBD1; CDR3: CASSARDSTYGYTF
V: TRBV3-1; J: TRBJ2-1; D: TRBD2; CDR3: CASSQVGGGAYNEQFF
V: TRBV5-6; J: TRBJ1-1; D: .; CDR3: CASSLEGGPNTEAFF
V: TRBV19; J: TRBJ1-1; D: .; CDR3: CASSIERNAEAFF
V: TRBV7-2; J: TRBJ1-6; D: .; CDR3: CASSLARGYSYNSPLHF
V: TRBV9; J: TRBJ1-2; D: .; CDR3: CASSVDGGGSGYTF
V: TRBV7-3; J: TRBJ2-3; D: .; CDR3: CASSSSPGATQYF
V: TRBV7-2; J: TRBJ2-3; D: TRBD2; CDR3: CASSLTRGGGDTQYF
V: TRBV5-1; J: TRBJ2-3; D: .; CDR3: CASSSDSYTDTQYF
V: TRBV5-1; J: TRBJ1-1; D: TRBD1; CDR3: CASSLQTGAPTEAFF
V: TRBV20-1; J: TRBJ1-6; D: .; CDR3: CSARMDYNSPLHF
V: TRBV15; J: TRBJ2-3; D: TRBD2; CDR3: CATSTTSGVTDTQYF
V: TRBV9; J: TRBJ2-3; D: TRBD1; CDR3: CASSVEGGQWTDTQYF
V: TRBV27; J: TRBJ2-7; D: TRBD1; CDR3: CASSQLPGQGSYF
V: TRBV20-1; J: TRBJ2-3; D: TRBD2; CDR3: CSATLWTSGGHTDTQYF
V: TRBV20-1; J: TRBJ2-1; D: TRBD2; CDR3: CSARGLPSYNEQFF
V: TRBV29-1; J: TRBJ1-5; D: .; CDR3: CSVEWDSNQPQHF
V: TRBV3-1; J: TRBJ2-1; D: TRBD2; CDR3: CASCSTRGASGGVYEQFF
V: TRBV5-1; J: TRBJ2-7; D: .; CDR3: CASSIRDGAYEQYF
V: TRBV29-1; J: TRBJ2-1; D: .; CDR3: CSVVPVDEQFF
V: TRBV7-8; J: TRBJ1-6; D: TRBD1; CDR3: CASSNRQGPYSPLHF
V: TRBV3-1; J: TRBJ1-6; D: TRBD1; CDR3: CACWHPGQGILNNSPLHF
V: TRBV5-1; J: TRBJ1-5; D: .; CDR3: CASSLKPGANQPQHF
V: TRBV6-8; J: TRBJ1-3; D: .; CDR3: CASSLDRTLGNTIYF
V: TRBV5-5; J: TRBJ2-7; D: .; CDR3: CASSFIVFGEQYF
V: TRBV12-3/TRBV12-4; J: TRBJ2-7; D: .; CDR3: CASSLAIREQYF
V: TRBV7-2; J: TRBJ2-7; D: .; CDR3: CASSLTPYEQYF